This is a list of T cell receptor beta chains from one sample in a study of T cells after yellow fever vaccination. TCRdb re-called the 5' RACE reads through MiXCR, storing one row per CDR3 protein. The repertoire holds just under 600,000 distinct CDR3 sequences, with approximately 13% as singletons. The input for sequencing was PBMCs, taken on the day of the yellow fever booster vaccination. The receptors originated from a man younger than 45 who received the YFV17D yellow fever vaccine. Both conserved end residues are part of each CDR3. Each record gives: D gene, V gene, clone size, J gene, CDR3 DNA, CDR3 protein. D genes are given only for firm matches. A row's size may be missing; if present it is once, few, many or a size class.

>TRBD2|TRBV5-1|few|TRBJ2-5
TGCGCCAGCGGCGAACTAGCGGGGAGAGTCGAGACCCAGTACTTC
CASGELAGRVETQYF
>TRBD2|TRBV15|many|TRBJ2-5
TGTGCCACCAGCAGTCCTAGCGGGAACAAAGAGACCCAGTACTTC
CATSSPSGNKETQYF
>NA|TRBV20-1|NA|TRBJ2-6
TGCAGTGCTAGAGAGCCCCGACCGGTGGGGGCCAACGTCCTGACTTTC
CSAREPRPVGANVLTF
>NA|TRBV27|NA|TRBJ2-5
TGTGCCAGCAGTGGGGAAGGAGCGGGGACCCAGTACTTC
CASSGEGAGTQYF
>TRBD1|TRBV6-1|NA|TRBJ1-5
TGTGCCAGCAGTGGGGCGGGACAGGGGAATCAGCCCCAGCATTTT
CASSGAGQGNQPQHF
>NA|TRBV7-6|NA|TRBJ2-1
TGTGCCAGCAGCTTAGTTGGGGGAGTAACCTACAATGAGCAGTTCTTC
CASSLVGGVTYNEQFF
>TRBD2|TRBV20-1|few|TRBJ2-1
TGCAGTGCTAGCGGGAGGGCCTTTCCTGAGCAGTTCTTC
CSASGRAFPEQFF
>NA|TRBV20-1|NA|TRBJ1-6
TGCAGTGCTAGAGACCGAACAGGTCCTCGGGATAATTCACCCCTCCACTTT
CSARDRTGPRDNSPLHF
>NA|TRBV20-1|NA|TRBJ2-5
TGCAGTGCTAGAGATCCCCAGGCGGGGTACCAAGAGACCCAGTACTTC
CSARDPQAGYQETQYF
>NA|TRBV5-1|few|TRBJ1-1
TGCGCCAGCAGCTTTGGAAGAATGAACACTGAAGCTTTCTTT
CASSFGRMNTEAFF
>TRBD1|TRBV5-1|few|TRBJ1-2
TGCGCCAGCCTCAGGGGGCCCGATAACTATGGCTACACCTTC
CASLRGPDNYGYTF
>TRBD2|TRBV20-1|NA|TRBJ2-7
TGCAGTGCTAGGGAAGAAGCGGGAACGACCTACGAGCAGTACTTC
CSAREEAGTTYEQYF
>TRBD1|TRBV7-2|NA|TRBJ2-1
TGTGCCAGCAGCTCCGGGACAGACTACTACAATGAGCAGTTCTTC
CASSSGTDYYNEQFF
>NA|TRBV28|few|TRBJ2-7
TGTGCCAGCAGTGGGGGGCACATCCACGAGCAGTACTTC
CASSGGHIHEQYF
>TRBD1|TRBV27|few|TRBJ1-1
TGTGCCAGCAGTGGCCCCAGCGACAGGGGCTACACTGAAGCTTTCTTT
CASSGPSDRGYTEAFF
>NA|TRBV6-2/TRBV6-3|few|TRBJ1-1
TGTGCCAGCAGTTCTGCGGGGGGCCTGGGTGCTTTCTTT
CASSSAGGLGAFF
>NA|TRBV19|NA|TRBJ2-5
TGTGCCAGTAGTAACCCCGTGGAGGGACGGGAGACCCAGTACTTC
CASSNPVEGRETQYF
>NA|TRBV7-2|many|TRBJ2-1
TGTGCCAGCAGCTTACAAGGCCCTAAGGAGCAGTTCTTC
CASSLQGPKEQFF
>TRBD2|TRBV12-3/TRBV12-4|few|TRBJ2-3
TGTGCCAGCACCCCCTGGACTAGCGGGAGTACTACGCAGTATTTT
CASTPWTSGSTTQYF
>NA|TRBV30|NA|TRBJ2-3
TGTGCCTGGAGTGTACGCCCAGGGCATGGTACGCAGTATTTT
CAWSVRPGHGTQYF
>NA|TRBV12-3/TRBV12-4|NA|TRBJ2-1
TGTGCCAGCAGTTTGGGCCTAGCTGATAGCGATGAGCAGTTCTTC
CASSLGLADSDEQFF
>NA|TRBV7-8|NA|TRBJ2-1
TGTGCCAGCAGCTGGGGAAGGACTCAAGCAGGGGTGTTCTTC
CASSWGRTQAGVFF